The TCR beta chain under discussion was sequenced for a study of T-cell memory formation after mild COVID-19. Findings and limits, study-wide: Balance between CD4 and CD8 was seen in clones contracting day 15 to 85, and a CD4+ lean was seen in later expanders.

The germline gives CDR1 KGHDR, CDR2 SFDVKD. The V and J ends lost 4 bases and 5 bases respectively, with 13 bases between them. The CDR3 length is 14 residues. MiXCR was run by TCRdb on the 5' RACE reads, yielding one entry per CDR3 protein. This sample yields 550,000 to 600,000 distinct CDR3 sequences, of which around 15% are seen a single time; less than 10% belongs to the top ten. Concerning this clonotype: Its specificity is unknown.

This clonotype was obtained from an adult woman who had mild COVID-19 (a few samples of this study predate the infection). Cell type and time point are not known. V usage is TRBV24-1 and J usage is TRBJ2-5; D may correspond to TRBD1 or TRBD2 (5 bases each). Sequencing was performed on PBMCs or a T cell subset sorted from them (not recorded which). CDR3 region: CATSDDSGGETQYF. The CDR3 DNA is TGTGCCACCAGTGACGACAGTGGCGGGGAGACCCAGTACTTC.